These 21 T cell receptor beta chains were all obtained from the same sample, sequenced in a study of T cells in Graves' hyperthyroidism and ophthalmopathy. Amplified regions were TCR beta CDR3 sequences from RNA transcripts. The HTBI primer set served for first-round RT-PCR of the TCR CDR3. TCRdb analysed the multiplex PCR reads with MiXCR anew, one entry per CDR3 protein. The data show hundreds of thousands of distinct CDR3 sequences, roughly 37% seen once. The source material was blood. The receptors here all came from a man aged 18 to 29 with Graves' hyperthyroidism.

The rearrangement uses TRBV12-3 or TRBV12-4 and TRBJ1-5; D might be TRBD1 (6 bases). V was pared by 6 bases and J by 9 bases, with 15 bases between. The CDR3 loop spans 13 amino acids. CDR3: CASRKQGMGPQHF. The DNA of the CDR3 is TGTGCCAGCAGAAAACAGGGTATGGGGCCCCAGCATTTT.

The table lists this clonotype with a count of one. The chain has TRBV19 and TRBJ2-5, with TRBD2 matching over 7 bases. The CDR3 spans 14 residues. The V gene's germline CDR1 is LNHDA and CDR2 SQIVND (reference sequence). Trimming took 3 bases from V and 9 from J; bases not matched to a gene: 10. CDR3 nucleotide sequence: TGTGCCAGTAGTATTGGCGGGGGAAATCAGCCCCAGTACTTC. This encodes CASSIGGGNQPQYF.

This clonotype was found once. Given a much more abundant clone one base away, this may be a read error. The J gene is TRBJ2-7, the V gene TRBV19; 14 bases fit TRBD2. Germline CDR1 LNHDA, CDR2 SQIVND (reference sequence). V trimming: 4 bases; J trimming: 8 bases; junction bases outside the gene matches: 10. This CDR3 contains 16 residues. This CDR3 is CASSTQGLAGVAKQYF. In nucleotides, the CDR3 is TGTGCCAGTAGTACCCAGGGACTAGCGGGAGTAGCCAAGCAGTACTTC.

This clonotype was counted a single time. J is TRBJ1-5 and V is TRBV10-3, with a weak D call TRBD1 (6 bases). This CDR3 is 13 amino acids long. Germline CDR1 ENHRY, CDR2 SYGVKD. V was shortened by 10 bases and J by 6 bases, with 16 bases between the two germline ends. In DNA form, the CDR3 reads TGTGCCACCGGTCCAGGGGAGGGTCAGCCCCAGCATTTT. Amino acids: CATGPGEGQPQHF.

The genes are TRBV7-2 and TRBJ2-2; 11 nucleotides match TRBD1. The length of the CDR3 is 18 residues. Germline V gene data show CDR1 as SGHTA and CDR2 as FQGNSA. With 6 bases clipped from V and 4 bases from J, the junction kept 13 bases outside the gene matches. CDR3 in amino acids: CASRTGTGGTLGTGELFF. The CDR3 region has the DNA TGTGCCAGCAGGACCGGGACAGGGGGTACCCTGGGCACCGGGGAGCTGTTTTTT. The entire variable domain, with the rest obtained from reference TRBV7-2 and TRBJ2-2, is as follows: GAGVSQSPSNKVTEKGKDVELRCDPISGHTALYWYRQSLGQGLEFLIYFQGNSAPDKSGLPSDRFSAERTGGSVSTLTIQRTQQEDSAVYLCASRTGTGGTLGTGELFFGEGSRLTVL.

The rearrangement uses TRBV2 and TRBJ2-7; TRBD2 matches 8 bases. In germline, CDR1 is SNHLY, CDR2 FYNNEI. CDR3 length: 15 residues. V lost 4 bases and J lost 2; bases outside the gene matches: 7. As DNA, the CDR3 is TGTGCCAGCAGTGTTGAGACTAGCGCTGCCTACGAGCAGTACTTC. This codes for CASSVETSAAYEQYF. Together with reference TRBV2 and TRBJ2-7, the CDR3 gives the full variable domain: EPEVTQTPSHQVTQMGQEVILRCVPISNHLYFYWYRQILGQKVEFLVSFYNNEISEKSEIFDDQFSVERPDGSNFTLKIRSTKLEDSAMYFCASSVETSAAYEQYFGPGTRLTVT.

The chain uses TRBV7-9 and TRBJ1-1; possible D gene TRBD1, 5 bases. The V and J ends lost 4 bases and 4 bases respectively, with 16 bases between them. CDR3 size: 15 residues. Looked up from germline, CDR1 is SEHNR and CDR2 is FQNEAQ (reference sequence). CDR3 in DNA: TGTGCCAGCAGCTCCAAAGATGGGGGGAGCACTGAAGCTTTCTTT. Protein product: CASSSKDGGSTEAFF.

V usage is TRBV20-1 and J usage is TRBJ2-5; the match to TRBD2 covers 7 bases. V shed 3 bases, J shed 1 base, and the junction held 8 bases outside the gene matches. The germline V gene encodes CDR1 DFQATT and CDR2 SNEGSKA (reference sequence). The CDR3 spans 15 residues. The CDR3 nucleotides are TGCAGTGCTAGGTTGAGAACGGGGGGCCAAGAGACCCAGTACTTC. Translated, it gives CSARLRTGGQETQYF.

V usage is TRBV4-1 and J usage is TRBJ2-5; a possible D gene is TRBD1 (5 bases). V was shortened by 1 base and J by 13 bases, with 16 bases between the two germline ends. CDR1 is MGHRA and CDR2 is YSYEKL in the germline V gene. The CDR3 consists of 13 residues. CDR3: CASSQVIWGLGYF. The CDR3 coding sequence is TGCGCCAGCAGCCAAGTGATTTGGGGCCTAGGGTACTTC.

The chain couples TRBV7-6 to TRBJ2-7; D perhaps matches TRBD2 (6 bases). V shed 6 bases and J shed 4 bases, with 19 bases lying between them. The CDR3 contains 15 residues. CDR1 is SGHVS, CDR2 FNYEAQ, per germline. DNA of the CDR3: TGTGCCAGCAGAGAGGGCAGCCGGGGGAATTACGAGCAGTACTTC. Amino acids: CASREGSRGNYEQYF.

This clonotype was detected only a few times. CDR3 DNA: TGCGCCAGCAGCTTGGTGGGACAGGGTATCGACGAGCAGTACTTC. It encodes CASSLVGQGIDEQYF. The J gene is TRBJ2-7, the V gene TRBV5-1, with 9 positions matching TRBD1. Trimming took 0 bases from V and 5 from J; bases not matched to a gene: 6. The CDR3 has 15 amino acids. Germline CDR1 and CDR2: SGHRS and YFSETQ.

This clonotype was observed at least ten times. The V and J genes are TRBV29-1 and TRBJ1-1, with 7 nucleotides matching TRBD1. The V segment lost 5 bases and the J segment 2 bases; nucleotides outside the gene matches: 11. This CDR3 has 15 residues. The germline CDR1 and CDR2 sequences are SQVTM and ANQGSEA. DNA for the CDR3: TGCAGCGTTCAGACAACAGGGGTCCCTAACACTGAAGCTTTCTTT. Residues: CSVQTTGVPNTEAFF.

This clonotype has only a few counts. The chain joins TRBV9 to TRBJ2-2; D is tentatively TRBD1 or TRBD2 (5 bases each). Trimming removed 3 bases from V and 7 bases from J, with 7 bases in between. CDR3 size: 12 residues. From germline, CDR1 is SGDLS and CDR2 YYNGEE. The CDR3 DNA reads as TGTGCCAGCAGCGGGGGGAACGGGGAGCTGTTTTTT. Encoded protein: CASSGGNGELFF.

The sample holds a few counts of this clonotype. The gene calls are TRBV7-3 and TRBJ2-2; perhaps TRBD2 as D (7 bases). Germline lookup yields CDR1 SGHTA and CDR2 FQGTGA. The CDR3 is made up of 15 amino acids. V lost 3 bases to trimming and J lost 6 bases, with 14 bases between them. CDR3 coding DNA: TGTGCCAGCAGCTTTTCCCCGGGGGGCGCCGGGGAGCTGTTTTTT. Translation: CASSFSPGGAGELFF. The full variable domain, with the rest looked up from reference TRBV7-3 and TRBJ2-2, is GAGVSQTPSNKVTEKGKYVELRCDPISGHTALYWYRQSLGQGPEFLIYFQGTGAADDSGLPNDRFFAVRPEGSVSTLKIQRTERGDSAVYLCASSFSPGGAGELFFGEGSRLTVL.

The chain recombines TRBV7-9 with TRBJ1-1, with no clear D. Trimming shortened V by 7 bases and J by 0 bases, and 15 bases separated the two germline ends. The CDR3 length is 15 residues. CDR1 is SEHNR and CDR2 is FQNEAQ in the germline V gene (reference sequence). In DNA form, the CDR3 reads TGTGCCAGCACCCTTTCCCCCAACATGAACACTGAAGCTTTCTTT. It translates to CASTLSPNMNTEAFF.

With regard to this clonotype: Germline and junction disagree at one end, which may indicate a read error. V and J are TRBV7-2 and TRBJ2-5; unclear D gene. The V gene's germline CDR1 is SGHTA and CDR2 FQGNSA. The CDR3 runs 8 residues. In DNA, the CDR3 is TGTGCCAGCAGCTTGACGGACTTC. Translating it yields CASSLTDF.

The rearrangement uses TRBV7-9 and TRBJ2-7, with D hard to call. Germline CDR1 SEHNR, CDR2 FQNEAQ (reference sequence). The CDR3 is 13 amino acids. Trimming cost V 4 bases and J 4 bases, with 11 bases left between them. CDR3 residues: CASSSPWSYEQYF. CDR3 DNA: TGTGCCAGCAGCTCCCCCTGGTCTTACGAGCAGTACTTC.

About this clonotype itself: Relative to the germline gene, one junction end is altered; a read error may explain this. The gene calls are TRBV7-8 and TRBJ1-3; D remains ambiguous. The CDR3 covers 13 residues. CDR1 SGHVS and CDR2 FQNEAQ come from the germline V gene. The DNA for the CDR3 is TGTGCCAGCACCCCAGGTTACGGAAACACCACATATTTT. Amino acid sequence: CASTPGYGNTTYF. Full variable domain (rest looked up from reference TRBV7-8 and TRBJ1-3): GAGVSQSPRYKVAKRGQDVALRCDPISGHVSLFWYQQALGQGPEFLTYFQNEAQLDKSGLPSDRFFAERPEGSVSTLKIQRTQQEDSAVYLCASTPGYGNTTYFGEGSWLTVV.

As for this clonotype: This may stem from a read error, because a much larger clone lies one nucleotide away. This chain links TRBV19 with TRBJ1-5; no clear D gene. V was trimmed by 9 bases and J by 7 bases, leaving 16 bases between them. The CDR3 has 13 amino acids. The germline gives CDR1 LNHDA, CDR2 SQIVND (reference sequence). CDR3 amino acids: CASTEGAVQPQHF. The CDR3 bases are TGTGCCAGCACAGAGGGCGCCGTCCAGCCCCAGCATTTT.

In nucleotides, the CDR3 is TGTGCCATCAGTGACGCGAACACCGGGGAGCTGTTTTTT. This encodes CAISDANTGELFF. The rearrangement uses TRBV10-3 and TRBJ2-2; unclear D gene. The V end lost 3 bases, the J end lost 0 bases, and 2 bases lay between the germline ends. Germline loops: CDR1 ENHRY, CDR2 SYGVKD. The CDR3 covers 13 residues.

In its sample, this clonotype was seen a few times. The chain combines TRBV19 with TRBJ2-2, with D perhaps TRBD1 (5 bases). The germline V and J ends were trimmed by 10 bases and 6 bases, with 15 bases remaining between them. Germline V gene data show CDR1 as LNHDA and CDR2 as SQIVND (reference sequence). This CDR3 comprises 13 residues. CDR3 residues: CATPGKGAGELFF. In DNA, the CDR3 is TGTGCCACCCCAGGGAAAGGAGCCGGGGAGCTGTTTTTT.